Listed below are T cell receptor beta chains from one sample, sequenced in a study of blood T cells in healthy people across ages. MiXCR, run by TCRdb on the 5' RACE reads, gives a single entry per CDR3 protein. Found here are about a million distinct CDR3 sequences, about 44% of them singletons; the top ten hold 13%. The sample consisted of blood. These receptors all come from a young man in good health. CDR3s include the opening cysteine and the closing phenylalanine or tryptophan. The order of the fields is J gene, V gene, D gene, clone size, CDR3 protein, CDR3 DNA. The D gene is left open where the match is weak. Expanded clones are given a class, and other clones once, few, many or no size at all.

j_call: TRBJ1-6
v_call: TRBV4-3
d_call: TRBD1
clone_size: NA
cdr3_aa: CASSLNPGQANSPLHF
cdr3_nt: TGCGCCAGCAGCCTAAACCCGGGACAGGCTAATTCACCCCTCCACTTT

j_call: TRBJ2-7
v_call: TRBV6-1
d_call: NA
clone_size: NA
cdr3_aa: CALGTGETYEQYF
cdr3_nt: TGTGCCTTGGGAACGGGAGAAACCTACGAGCAGTACTTC

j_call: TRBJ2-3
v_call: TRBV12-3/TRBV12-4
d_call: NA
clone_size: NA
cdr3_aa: CASSPVSTDTQYF
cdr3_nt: TGTGCCAGCAGTCCGGTGAGCACAGATACGCAGTATTTT

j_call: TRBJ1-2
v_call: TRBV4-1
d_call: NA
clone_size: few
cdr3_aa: CASSQIWTEIYGYTF
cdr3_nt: TGCGCCAGCAGCCAAATCTGGACAGAAATCTATGGCTACACCTTC

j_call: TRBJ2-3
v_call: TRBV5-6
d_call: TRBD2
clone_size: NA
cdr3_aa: CVSSLITGGPDTQYF
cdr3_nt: TGTGTCAGCAGCTTGATAACGGGGGGGCCAGATACGCAGTATTTT

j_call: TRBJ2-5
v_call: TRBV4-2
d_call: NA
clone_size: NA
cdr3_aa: CASSQETRQRIQETQYF
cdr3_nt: TGTGCCAGCAGCCAAGAAACTCGACAAAGAATCCAAGAGACCCAGTACTTC

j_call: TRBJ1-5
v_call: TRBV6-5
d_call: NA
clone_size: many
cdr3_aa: CASSYSRRSNQPQHF
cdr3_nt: TGTGCCAGCAGTTACTCGAGGAGGAGCAATCAGCCCCAGCATTTT

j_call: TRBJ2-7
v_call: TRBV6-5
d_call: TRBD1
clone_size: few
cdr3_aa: CASSHGTASYEQYF
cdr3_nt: TGTGCCAGCAGTCACGGGACAGCCTCCTACGAGCAGTACTTC

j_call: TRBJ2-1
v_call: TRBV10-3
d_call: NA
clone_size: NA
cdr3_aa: CAISEGVYNEQFF
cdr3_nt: TGTGCCATCAGTGAAGGAGTTTACAATGAGCAGTTCTTC

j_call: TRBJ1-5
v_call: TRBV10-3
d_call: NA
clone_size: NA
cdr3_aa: CAISEWETGQPQHF
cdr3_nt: TGTGCCATCAGTGAGTGGGAAACGGGGCAGCCCCAGCATTTT

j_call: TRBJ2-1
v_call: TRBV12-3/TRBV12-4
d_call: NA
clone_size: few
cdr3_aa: CASRPILQGNEQFF
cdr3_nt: TGTGCCAGCAGGCCGATCTTGCAGGGGAATGAGCAGTTCTTC

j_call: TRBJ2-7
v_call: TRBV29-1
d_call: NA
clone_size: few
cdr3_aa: CSAGETDEQYF
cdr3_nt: TGCAGCGCCGGGGAGACGGACGAGCAGTACTTC

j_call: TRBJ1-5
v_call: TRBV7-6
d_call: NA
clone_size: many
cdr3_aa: CASSLYGSSNQPQHF
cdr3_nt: TGTGCCAGCAGCTTATACGGCAGTAGTAATCAGCCCCAGCATTTT

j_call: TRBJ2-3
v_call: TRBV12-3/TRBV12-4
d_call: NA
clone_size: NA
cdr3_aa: CASRSLTDTQYF
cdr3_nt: TGTGCCAGCCGATCTCTCACAGATACGCAGTATTTT

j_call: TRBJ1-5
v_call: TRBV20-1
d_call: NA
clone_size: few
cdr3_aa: CSASNYEGGYQPQHF
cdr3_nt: TGCAGTGCTTCGAATTATGAGGGAGGGTATCAGCCCCAGCATTTT

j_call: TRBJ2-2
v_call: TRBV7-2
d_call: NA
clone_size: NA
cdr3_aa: CASSPGTRFGELFF
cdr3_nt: TGTGCCAGCAGCCCAGGGACGAGGTTCGGGGAGCTGTTTTTT

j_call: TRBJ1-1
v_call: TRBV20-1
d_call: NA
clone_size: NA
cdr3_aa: CSARDGSWNREAFF
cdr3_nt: TGCAGTGCTAGAGATGGGTCCTGGAACCGGGAAGCTTTCTTT

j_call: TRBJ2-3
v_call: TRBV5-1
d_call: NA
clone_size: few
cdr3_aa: CASRLDSTDTQYF
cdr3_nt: TGCGCCAGCAGGCTAGACAGCACAGATACGCAGTATTTT